This T cell receptor (beta chain) was sequenced for a study of cytomegalovirus exposure and HLA in healthy donors. Overall study context: Out of several hundred genotyped donors, about 84% belonged to the Caucasian-associated ancestry cluster.

Study observations and caveats: The classifier reportedly diagnosed cytomegalovirus status with high sensitivity and specificity.

With respect to this clone: Antigen unknown.

The PCR used 60 Vbeta and 13 Jbeta primers. Sequencing was performed with immunoSEQ multiplex PCR; in TCRdb, only in-frame clones are kept and a portion is missing. The sample contains 150,000 to 200,000 clones, about three quarters of which appear only once. J gave up 8 bases and V 7 bases, and 9 bases lay outside the gene matches. The V gene's germline CDR1 is SQVTM and CDR2 ANQGSEA. The length of the CDR3 is 13 residues. The TCR comes from a woman in her sixties in good health and CMV-seropositive. V usage is TRBV29-1 and J usage is TRBJ2-1, with 9 bases lining up with TRBD1. The specimen was PBMCs. CDR3 sequence (DNA): TGCAGCGGCCGCACAGGGGGCATCGATGAGCAGTTCTTC. It encodes CSGRTGGIDEQFF.